The rows below give T cell receptor beta chains drawn from one sample of a study of cytomegalovirus exposure and HLA in healthy donors. Profiling relied on immunoSEQ multiplex PCR, and the TCRdb table lists in-frame clones only, not all of them. The sample carries about 160,000 clones, approximately 79% recorded once. The sequenced material came from PBMCs. The receptors here all came from a man aged 35-49 years in good health and CMV-seronegative. Each CDR3 is given with its conserved first and last residue. The D gene is left open where the match is weak. The size field is filled for only some rows; it gives once, few, many or a size class.

TRBJ2-2 | NA | TRBV5-5 | NA | CASSSVSPGNTGELFF | TGTGCCAGCAGCTCCGTCTCCCCGGGGAACACCGGGGAGCTGTTTTTT
TRBJ2-3 | NA | TRBV5-4 | TRBD1 | CASSLSQGGRTDTQYF | TGTGCCAGCAGCTTATCGCAAGGGGGCCGCACAGATACGCAGTATTTT
TRBJ1-2 | NA | TRBV6-1 | NA | CASSEGANYGYTF | TGTGCCAGCAGTGAGGGGGCGAACTATGGCTACACCTTC
TRBJ1-3 | NA | TRBV7-2 | NA | CASSLVVGNTIYF | TGTGCCAGCAGCTTAGTAGTTGGAAACACCATATATTTT
TRBJ2-1 | NA | TRBV28 | TRBD2 | CASSFSGTTYEQFF | TGTGCCAGCAGTTTTTCCGGGACTACCTATGAGCAGTTCTTC
TRBJ2-7 | NA | TRBV11-2 | TRBD2 | CASSPGLAGGPYEQYF | TGTGCCAGCAGCCCCGGACTAGCGGGAGGCCCCTACGAGCAGTACTTC
TRBJ2-7 | once | TRBV5-1 | NA | CASSLAGSNYEQYF | TGCGCCAGCAGCTTGGCCGGTTCAAACTACGAGCAGTACTTC
TRBJ2-6 | NA | TRBV5-1 | TRBD1 | CASTRGTGGAGANVLTF | TGCGCCAGCACCCGCGGGACAGGGGGCGCTGGGGCCAACGTCCTGACTTTC
TRBJ2-2 | NA | TRBV7-9 | TRBD2 | CASSLGGGSSTGELFF | TGTGCCAGCAGCTTAGGTGGCGGGAGTAGCACCGGGGAGCTGTTTTTT
TRBJ2-7 | NA | TRBV4-2 | NA | CASSQEGGKRGEQYF | TGTGCCAGCAGCCAAGAGGGCGGAAAACGAGGGGAGCAGTACTTC
TRBJ1-1 | few | TRBV7-2 | TRBD1 | CASGGRQGKNTEAFF | TGTGCCAGCGGGGGAAGACAGGGTAAGAACACTGAAGCTTTCTTT
TRBJ1-5 | NA | TRBV28 | TRBD1 | CASSFLGRDRGSQPQHF | TGTGCCAGCAGTTTTCTCGGTAGGGACAGGGGGAGTCAGCCCCAGCATTTT